The T cell receptor (beta chain) under discussion was sequenced for a study of T cell repertoires in cytomegalovirus infection. Overall study context: Indications of both CMV infection and matching HLA type were provided by public TCR beta signatures.

Whole-study results and caveats: HLA-C-restricted CMV clonotypes gave the most frequent clonotype in two of eight donors. Based on cumulative public TCR beta family frequency, carriers of CMV plus the relevant HLA were identified.

This clonotype was counted only a few times. Antigen: not known. Germline values: CDR1 SGHDN, CDR2 FVKESK. Between the trimmed V and J ends, which lost 1 base and 0 bases, there was a span of 9 bases. There are 15 residues in the CDR3. TCRdb ran MiXCR on the reads and lists one entry per CDR3 protein. Among about 740,000 distinct CDR3 sequences listed, 35% to 45% were seen once. The TCR comes from a human donor in good health (CMV status not recorded). Some clones in this sample may be carry-over from other donors' samples. V gene TRBV14 combines with J gene TRBJ1-2; the D gene is possibly TRBD1 (5 bases). Source material: PBMCs. CDR3 residues: CASSQVQAPNYGYTF. CDR3 nucleotide sequence: TGTGCCAGCAGCCAAGTACAGGCGCCTAACTATGGCTACACCTTC.